This passage covers 5 T cell receptor beta chains from one sample sequenced in a study of T cells in women clearing cervical HPV infection. Using immunoSEQ multiplex PCR, the repertoire was profiled, and TCRdb retains in-frame clones only, with some absent. The sample table sets out over 9,000 clones. The material sequenced was blood buffy coat. The source is a woman between 18 and 69 years old with a cervical HPV16 infection that either progressed to CIN3+ or cleared (not recorded which).

Notes on this clone: The read terminates 3 residues ahead of where the CDR3 ends, so the germline J gene completes it. The chain employs TRBV6-1 and TRBJ1-2, with D possibly TRBD1 on 6 matching bases. Germline CDR1 is MNHNS and CDR2 is SASEGT. The CDR3 has 15 amino acids. The CDR3: CASSEEGGGTDTYTF. The covered CDR3 bases are TGTGCCAGCAGTGAAGAGGGCGGGGGCACAGATACC.

Note on this clone: The junction shows a germline mismatch at one end, possibly a read error. The CDR3 end lies 3 residues beyond the end of the read and is filled in from the germline J gene. The V call is TRBV2, the J call TRBJ1-2; 10 bases align to TRBD1. Germline V gene lookup returns CDR1 SNHLY and CDR2 FYNNEI. This CDR3 has 16 residues. The sequenced part of the CDR3 DNA is TGTGCCAGCAGAGAAGGGACAGGGGACCCCAGGGGGGAC. Amino acid sequence: CASREGTGDPRGD. The full CDR3 reads CASREGTGDPRGDYTF.

Points on this clone: The CDR3 is cut off 3 residues early in the read; its end comes from the germline J gene. The chain couples TRBV2 to TRBJ2-2; 8 nucleotides line up with TRBD2. The trim removed 2 bases at V and 5 bases at J, leaving 4 bases unmatched. This CDR3 spans 15 amino acids. Germline values: CDR1 SNHLY, CDR2 FYNNEI. The CDR3 DNA, read in part, is TGTGCCAGCAGTGAACGGGGGGGTAGAACCGGGGAG. As protein: CASSERGGRTGE. The CDR3, in full, reads CASSERGGRTGELFF.

As concerns this clone: The read terminates 3 residues before the CDR3 end, so the remaining end is supplied by the germline J gene. The genes are TRBV7-2 and TRBJ2-3; D unresolved. Germline assignment: CDR1 SGHTA and CDR2 FQGNSA. This CDR3 comprises 16 residues. The CDR3 spells CASSLAPYSEAETQYF. The sequenced part of the CDR3 DNA is TGTGCCAGCAGCTTAGCACCGTATTCCGAGGCGGAGACG.

To note about this clone: The read halts 3 residues ahead of the CDR3 end, with the missing end drawn from the germline J gene. The rearrangement links TRBV14 to TRBJ1-2, with 9 positions matching TRBD1. The V gene end was trimmed by 6 bases and the J gene end by 4 bases; junction bases not matched to a gene: 6. Germline V gene lookup returns CDR1 SGHDN and CDR2 FVKESK. The CDR3 sequence is 14 residues long. CDR3 DNA, as far as it was read: TGTGCCAGCAGGACACAGGGGGCTTCCTATGGC. It specifies CASRTQGASYG. The entire CDR3 protein is CASRTQGASYGYTF.